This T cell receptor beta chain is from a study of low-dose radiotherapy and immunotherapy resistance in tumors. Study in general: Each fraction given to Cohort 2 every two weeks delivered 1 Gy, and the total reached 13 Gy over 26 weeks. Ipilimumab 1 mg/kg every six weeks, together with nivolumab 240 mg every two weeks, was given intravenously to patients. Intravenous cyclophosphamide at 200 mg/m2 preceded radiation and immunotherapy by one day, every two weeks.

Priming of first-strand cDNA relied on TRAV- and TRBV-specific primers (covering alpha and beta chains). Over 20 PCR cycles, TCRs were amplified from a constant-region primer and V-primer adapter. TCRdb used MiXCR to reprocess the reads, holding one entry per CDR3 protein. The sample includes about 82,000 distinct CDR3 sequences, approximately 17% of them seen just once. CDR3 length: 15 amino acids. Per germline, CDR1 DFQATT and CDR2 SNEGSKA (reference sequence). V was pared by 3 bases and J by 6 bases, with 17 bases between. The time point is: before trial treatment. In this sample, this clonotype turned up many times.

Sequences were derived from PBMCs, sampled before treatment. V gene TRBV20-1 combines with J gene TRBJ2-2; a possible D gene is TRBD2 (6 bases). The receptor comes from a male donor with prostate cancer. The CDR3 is CSASRRGVVAGELFF. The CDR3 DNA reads TGCAGTGCTAGTCGACGCGGGGTGGTCGCCGGGGAGCTGTTTTTT.